This TCR beta chain was sequenced in a study of T-cell reconstitution after alpha-beta-depleted transplantation in children. Study findings and constraints: At around two months after transplant, the alpha-beta T cells were reportedly derived from several hundred expanded clones that came from non-depleted graft cells. In some patients, recipient T cells and intrathymic progenitors surviving conditioning explained high day-60 diversity. When one year had passed after transplant, most T-cell counts and diversity came from newly produced T cells.

Points on this clonotype: The antigen is unknown.

For TCRbeta, the library was prepared with unique molecular identifiers. MiXCR was run by TCRdb on the PCR reads, yielding one entry per CDR3 protein. The sample includes a few hundred thousand distinct CDR3 sequences, over 40% of them seen just once. The germline V gene has CDR1 GTSNPN and CDR2 SVGIG (reference sequence). The CDR3 sequence is 16 residues long. Trimming pared 4 bases from V and 5 bases from J, leaving 23 bases between. The sample here was PBMCs, taken before TCRalphabeta/CD19-depleted stem cell transplant. This receptor was taken from a girl aged 2-10 years with aplastic anemia, due to receive a stem cell transplant. This chain connects TRBV30 to TRBJ1-1; D call uncertain. The CDR3 loop is CAWILGRRDKWTEAFF. The CDR3 bases are TGTGCCTGGATTCTGGGGAGGAGAGATAAGTGGACTGAAGCTTTCTTT.